Shown below are 10 T cell receptor beta chains from a single sample sequenced in a study of T cells expressing NK-cell markers. With the 5' RACE reads reprocessed, TCRdb shows one record per CDR3 protein and no DNA. The sample table includes roughly 430,000 distinct CDR3 sequences. Material for sequencing was blood T cells: a sorted CD56 or NKG2C T cell subset, CD4+ or CD8+ T cells, or bulk PBMC T cells (not recorded which). The origin of the receptors is a woman between 18 and 75 years old in good health.

This rearrangement joins TRBV12-3 or TRBV12-4 to TRBJ2-7; TCRdb reports TRBD1, a call that lacks DNA to check it against. The CDR3 is 13 residues long. CDR3 sequence reads: CATGKRGDYEQYF.

V is TRBV29-1 and J is TRBJ1-4; the TCRdb D gene call, TRBD1, has no DNA to confirm it. This CDR3 has 13 amino acids. Germline V CDR1 and CDR2: SQVTM, ANQGSEA. CDR3 residues: CSVIGGEGWKLFF.

V and J are TRBV12-3 or TRBV12-4 and TRBJ2-5. The CDR3 runs 13 residues. CDR3 in amino acids: CASSVLAEETQYF.

The chain couples TRBV28 to TRBJ2-1; TCRdb calls TRBD2, which cannot be checked without DNA. The germline CDR1 and CDR2 sequences are MDHEN and SYDVKM. This CDR3 contains 15 residues. The CDR3 sequence: CASSLGGSSHNEQFF.

V gene TRBV20-1 combines with J gene TRBJ1-5. In germline, CDR1 is DFQATT, CDR2 SNEGSKA (reference sequence). This CDR3 contains 16 residues. The CDR3 is CSARDPRPYSNQPQHF.

This chain joins TRBV20-1 and TRBJ1-6; absent DNA, TCRdb's TRBD1 call cannot be checked. The germline CDR1 and CDR2 sequences are DFQATT and SNEGSKA (reference sequence). The CDR3 consists of 14 residues. The CDR3 region is CSARDRGEHSPLHF.

The chain uses TRBV29-1 and TRBJ2-7; the TCRdb D gene call, TRBD1, has no DNA to confirm it. CDR1 SQVTM and CDR2 ANQGSEA come from the germline V gene. This CDR3 is 17 amino acids long. CDR3 region: CSVESVRDSPPSYEQYF.

The chain employs TRBV20-1 and TRBJ2-5; TCRdb returns TRBD1, unconfirmable since there is no DNA. CDR3 size: 14 residues. CDR1 is DFQATT, CDR2 SNEGSKA, per germline (reference sequence). This CDR3 reads CSAPVGGGVETQYF.

The genes are TRBV6-5 and TRBJ2-2; the D gene TCRdb calls, TRBD2, cannot be checked with no DNA. Germline V gene lookup returns CDR1 MNHEY and CDR2 SVGAGI. CDR3 size: 15 residues. The CDR3 is CASSYSIAPPGELFF.

This chain uses TRBV29-1 with TRBJ2-2; TCRdb's assignment of TRBD1 cannot be checked, as there is no DNA. CDR3 size: 11 residues. The V gene's germline CDR1 is SQVTM and CDR2 ANQGSEA. The CDR3 loop is CSGTGGGELFF.